A selection of T cell receptor beta chains follows, all from one sample in a study of response to subunit inactivated influenza vaccine. TCRdb independently ran MiXCR on the RT-PCR reads; one entry per CDR3 protein. The data contain around 480,000 distinct CDR3 sequences, 16% of them singletons. Sequences were derived from CD4+ T cells sorted from PBMCs, sampled about 24 months after vaccination. These receptors all stem from a man between 50 and 75 years old who received an inactivated influenza vaccine. CDR3s include the opening cysteine and the closing phenylalanine or tryptophan. Each record gives: CDR3 protein, CDR3 DNA, J gene, clone size, D gene, CDR3 length, V gene. The D gene is left open where the match is weak. Expanded clones get a size class; other rows say once, few or many, or leave the size out.

CDR3aa: CASSPGTGRRDTQYF; CDR3nt: TGCGCCAGCAGCCCCGGGACAGGGCGAAGAGATACGCAGTATTTT; j_gene: TRBJ2-3; abundance: .; d_gene: TRBD1; len: 15; v_gene: TRBV5-1
CDR3aa: CASSFLQTLTDTQYF; CDR3nt: TGTGCCAGCAGCTTCTTACAGACTCTCACAGATACGCAGTATTTT; j_gene: TRBJ2-3; abundance: many; d_gene: .; len: 15; v_gene: TRBV9
CDR3aa: CASRRQDRVYSNQPQHF; CDR3nt: TGTGCCAGCAGGCGACAGGACAGGGTTTATAGCAATCAGCCCCAGCATTTT; j_gene: TRBJ1-5; abundance: few; d_gene: TRBD1; len: 17; v_gene: TRBV28
CDR3aa: CASSLLTGELFF; CDR3nt: TGTGCCAGCAGTTTATTAACCGGGGAGCTGTTTTTT; j_gene: TRBJ2-2; abundance: many; d_gene: .; len: 12; v_gene: TRBV28
CDR3aa: CASSLYGTPNTGELFF; CDR3nt: TGTGCCAGCAGCTTATACGGGACACCGAACACCGGGGAGCTGTTTTTT; j_gene: TRBJ2-2; abundance: few; d_gene: .; len: 16; v_gene: TRBV7-3
CDR3aa: CSDGQGARNEQFF; CDR3nt: TGCAGCGACGGACAGGGTGCGAGGAATGAGCAGTTCTTC; j_gene: TRBJ2-1; abundance: .; d_gene: TRBD1; len: 13; v_gene: TRBV29-1
CDR3aa: CATSIRGEQFF; CDR3nt: TGTGCCACTTCTATCCGGGGTGAGCAGTTCTTC; j_gene: TRBJ2-1; abundance: many; d_gene: .; len: 11; v_gene: TRBV6-5
CDR3aa: CASSLPGNGANVLTF; CDR3nt: TGTGCCAGCAGTTTACCAGGGAACGGGGCCAACGTCCTGACTTTC; j_gene: TRBJ2-6; abundance: .; d_gene: .; len: 15; v_gene: TRBV12-3/TRBV12-4
CDR3aa: CASSKDRGPKNIQYF; CDR3nt: TGTGCCAGCAGCAAAGACAGGGGTCCCAAAAACATTCAGTACTTC; j_gene: TRBJ2-4; abundance: few; d_gene: .; len: 15; v_gene: TRBV21-1
CDR3aa: CASSVLEGGGEQFF; CDR3nt: TGTGCCAGCAGCGTTCTCGAGGGGGGAGGCGAGCAGTTCTTC; j_gene: TRBJ2-1; abundance: .; d_gene: .; len: 14; v_gene: TRBV9
CDR3aa: CSASQQGVIDEQFF; CDR3nt: TGCAGTGCTAGTCAACAGGGGGTTATAGATGAGCAGTTCTTC; j_gene: TRBJ2-1; abundance: .; d_gene: TRBD1; len: 14; v_gene: TRBV20-1
CDR3aa: CASSPGTGAYGYTF; CDR3nt: TGTGCCAGCAGCCCCGGGACAGGGGCTTATGGCTACACCTTC; j_gene: TRBJ1-2; abundance: few; d_gene: TRBD1; len: 14; v_gene: TRBV5-4
CDR3aa: CASKEGFLNTGELFF; CDR3nt: TGTGCCTCCAAAGAGGGCTTCCTTAACACCGGGGAGCTGTTTTTT; j_gene: TRBJ2-2; abundance: once; d_gene: .; len: 15; v_gene: TRBV30
CDR3aa: CSARGTSNTGELFF; CDR3nt: TGCAGTGCTAGAGGGACATCTAACACCGGGGAGCTGTTTTTT; j_gene: TRBJ2-2; abundance: many; d_gene: .; len: 14; v_gene: TRBV20-1
CDR3aa: CASTSGQAARGEQYF; CDR3nt: TGTGCCAGTACTTCAGGACAGGCCGCGAGGGGCGAGCAGTACTTC; j_gene: TRBJ2-7; abundance: .; d_gene: TRBD1; len: 15; v_gene: TRBV19
CDR3aa: CSARAPEQFRDQPQHF; CDR3nt: TGCAGTGCTAGAGCCCCTGAGCAGTTCCGGGATCAGCCCCAGCATTTT; j_gene: TRBJ1-5; abundance: few; d_gene: .; len: 16; v_gene: TRBV20-1
CDR3aa: CASSQGGGALETQYF; CDR3nt: TGCGCCAGCAGCCAAGGTGGGGGGGCCTTGGAGACCCAGTACTTC; j_gene: TRBJ2-5; abundance: few; d_gene: .; len: 15; v_gene: TRBV4-3
CDR3aa: CAISGGPAQPQHF; CDR3nt: TGTGCCATCTCCGGGGGGCCGGCTCAGCCCCAGCATTTT; j_gene: TRBJ1-5; abundance: few; d_gene: .; len: 13; v_gene: TRBV10-3
CDR3aa: CASSPPGDREQYF; CDR3nt: TGTGCCAGCTCACCACCCGGGGATCGGGAGCAGTACTTC; j_gene: TRBJ2-7; abundance: few; d_gene: .; len: 13; v_gene: TRBV18
CDR3aa: CASSSGLNEKLFF; CDR3nt: TGTGCCAGCAGCTCGGGACTTAATGAAAAACTGTTTTTT; j_gene: TRBJ1-4; abundance: .; d_gene: .; len: 13; v_gene: TRBV3-1
CDR3aa: CSLRGPRDRAQEQYF; CDR3nt: TGCAGTCTTAGGGGGCCCCGGGACAGGGCCCAAGAGCAGTACTTC; j_gene: TRBJ2-7; abundance: few; d_gene: TRBD1; len: 15; v_gene: TRBV20-1
CDR3aa: CASSLGIEAGRYF; CDR3nt: TGTGCCAGCAGTTTAGGGATTGAGGCAGGTAGATACTTC; j_gene: TRBJ2-5; abundance: few; d_gene: .; len: 13; v_gene: TRBV12-3/TRBV12-4
CDR3aa: CSATRSETEAFF; CDR3nt: TGCAGTGCTACGAGGTCGGAGACTGAAGCTTTCTTT; j_gene: TRBJ1-1; abundance: once; d_gene: .; len: 12; v_gene: TRBV20-1
CDR3aa: CASSSTGPNEKLFF; CDR3nt: TGTGCCAGCAGTAGCACAGGGCCTAATGAAAAACTGTTTTTT; j_gene: TRBJ1-4; abundance: few; d_gene: .; len: 14; v_gene: TRBV5-5
CDR3aa: CAISEFKMGEQYF; CDR3nt: TGTGCCATCAGTGAGTTTAAAATGGGAGAGCAGTACTTC; j_gene: TRBJ2-7; abundance: few; d_gene: .; len: 13; v_gene: TRBV10-3
CDR3aa: CASSLGELGLSWDEQYF; CDR3nt: TGTGCCAGCAGTTTAGGGGAATTGGGGCTTTCCTGGGACGAGCAGTACTTC; j_gene: TRBJ2-7; abundance: .; d_gene: .; len: 17; v_gene: TRBV12-3/TRBV12-4
CDR3aa: CSARDGTSGSWVTGELFF; CDR3nt: TGCAGTGCTAGAGACGGGACTAGCGGGAGTTGGGTCACCGGGGAGCTGTTTTTT; j_gene: TRBJ2-2; abundance: .; d_gene: TRBD2; len: 18; v_gene: TRBV20-1
CDR3aa: CASSQGRLYNEQFF; CDR3nt: TGTGCCAGCAGCCAAGGAAGACTTTACAATGAGCAGTTCTTC; j_gene: TRBJ2-1; abundance: .; d_gene: .; len: 14; v_gene: TRBV3-1
CDR3aa: CSASSTSGISEQFF; CDR3nt: TGCAGTGCTAGTAGTACTAGCGGGATTAGTGAGCAGTTCTTC; j_gene: TRBJ2-1; abundance: few; d_gene: TRBD2; len: 14; v_gene: TRBV20-1
CDR3aa: CASSPRALLTGELFF; CDR3nt: TGTGCCAGCAGCCCAAGAGCCCTACTCACCGGGGAGCTGTTTTTT; j_gene: TRBJ2-2; abundance: .; d_gene: .; len: 15; v_gene: TRBV12-3/TRBV12-4
CDR3aa: CASSLDSPWDTQYF; CDR3nt: TGCGCCAGCAGCTTGGACTCTCCGTGGGATACGCAGTATTTT; j_gene: TRBJ2-3; abundance: few; d_gene: .; len: 14; v_gene: TRBV5-1
CDR3aa: CASSLLTTSNQPQHF; CDR3nt: TGTGCCAGCAGTTTATTGACAACCAGCAATCAGCCCCAGCATTTT; j_gene: TRBJ1-5; abundance: .; d_gene: .; len: 15; v_gene: TRBV28
CDR3aa: CASSLLKGAYEQYF; CDR3nt: TGTGCCAGCAGTTTATTAAAGGGAGCCTACGAGCAGTACTTC; j_gene: TRBJ2-7; abundance: .; d_gene: .; len: 14; v_gene: TRBV27
CDR3aa: CASGRVSYEQYF; CDR3nt: TGTGCCAGCGGAAGGGTCTCCTACGAGCAGTACTTC; j_gene: TRBJ2-7; abundance: few; d_gene: .; len: 12; v_gene: TRBV27